This TCR beta chain stems from a study of OX40 agonist ivuxolimab in advanced cancers. Repertoires were generated with immunoSEQ multiplex PCR, while TCRdb's copy carries only in-frame clones and drops some. The sample carries tens of thousands of clones, around 89% recorded once. This CDR3 has 17 amino acids. V gave up 5 bases and J gave up 6 bases; unmatched junction bases: 13. Germline V gene sequence: CDR1 WNHNN, CDR2 SYGVQD (reference sequence). The gene calls are TRBV10-1 and TRBJ2-2; the match to TRBD1 covers 9 bases. The source was CD4+ or CD8+ T cells sorted from blood, collected in a trial of the OX40 agonist ivuxolimab. This clonotype was sampled from an adult with an advanced solid tumor such as melanoma, head and neck, liver or kidney cancer. The CDR3 loop reads CASSSVPDRGRPGELFF. The CDR3, as DNA: TGCGCCAGCAGTTCAGTTCCGGACAGGGGACGTCCCGGGGAGCTGTTTTTT.